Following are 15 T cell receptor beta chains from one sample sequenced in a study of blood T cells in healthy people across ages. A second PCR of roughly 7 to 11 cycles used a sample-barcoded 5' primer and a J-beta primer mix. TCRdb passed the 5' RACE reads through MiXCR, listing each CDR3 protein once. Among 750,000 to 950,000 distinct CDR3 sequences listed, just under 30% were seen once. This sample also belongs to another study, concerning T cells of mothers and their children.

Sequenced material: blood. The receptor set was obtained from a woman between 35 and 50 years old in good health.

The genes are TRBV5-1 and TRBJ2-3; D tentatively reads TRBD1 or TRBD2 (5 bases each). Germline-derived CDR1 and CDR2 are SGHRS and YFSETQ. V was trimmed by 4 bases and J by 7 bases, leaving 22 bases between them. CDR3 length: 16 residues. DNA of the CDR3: TGCGCCAGCAGCGGCCGCCGGGACCTGGCGAAGAATACGCAGTATTTT. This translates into CASSGRRDLAKNTQYF.

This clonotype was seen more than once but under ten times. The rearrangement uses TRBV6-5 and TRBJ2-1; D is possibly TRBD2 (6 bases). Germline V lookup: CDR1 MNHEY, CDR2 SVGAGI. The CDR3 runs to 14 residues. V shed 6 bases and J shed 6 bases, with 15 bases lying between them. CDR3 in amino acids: CASRSRMGGNEQFF. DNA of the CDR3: TGTGCCAGCAGGTCACGGATGGGAGGCAATGAGCAGTTCTTC.

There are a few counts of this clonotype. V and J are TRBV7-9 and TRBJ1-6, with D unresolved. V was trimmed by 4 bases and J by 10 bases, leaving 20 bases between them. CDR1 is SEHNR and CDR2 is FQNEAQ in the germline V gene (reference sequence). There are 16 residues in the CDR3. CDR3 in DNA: TGTGCCAGCAGCTCCCCCGGCGGCGATTTGAAGTCACCCCTCCACTTT. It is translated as CASSSPGGDLKSPLHF.

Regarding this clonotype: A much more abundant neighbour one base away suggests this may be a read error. The CDR3 DNA reads as TGCAGTGCCGACGAGGGGACCTGCGAGCAGTACTTC. This translates into CSADEGTCEQYF. This chain uses TRBV20-1 with TRBJ2-4; possibly TRBD1 or TRBD2 for D (5 bases each). The J call may be faulty, since TRBJ2-7 better matches the DNA end. CDR1 DFQATT and CDR2 SNEGSKA come from the germline V gene (reference sequence). The CDR3 spans 12 residues.

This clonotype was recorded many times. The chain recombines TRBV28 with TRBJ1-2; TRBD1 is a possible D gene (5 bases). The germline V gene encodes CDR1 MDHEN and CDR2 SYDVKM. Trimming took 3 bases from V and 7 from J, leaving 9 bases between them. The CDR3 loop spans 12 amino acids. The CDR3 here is CASSFGASGYTF. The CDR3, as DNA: TGTGCCAGCAGTTTCGGGGCGTCTGGCTACACCTTC.

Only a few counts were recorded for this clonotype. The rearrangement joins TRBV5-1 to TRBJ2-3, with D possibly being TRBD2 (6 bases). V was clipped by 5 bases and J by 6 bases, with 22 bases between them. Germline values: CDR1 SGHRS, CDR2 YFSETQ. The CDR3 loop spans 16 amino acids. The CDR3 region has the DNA TGCGCCAGCAGTTGGACCGGGACTCCCGGTATTGATACGCAGTATTTT. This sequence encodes CASSWTGTPGIDTQYF.

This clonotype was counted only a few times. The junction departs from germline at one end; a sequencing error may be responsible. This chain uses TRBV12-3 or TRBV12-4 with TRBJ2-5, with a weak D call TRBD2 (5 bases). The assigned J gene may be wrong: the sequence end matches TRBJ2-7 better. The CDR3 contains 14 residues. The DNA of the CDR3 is TGTGCCTGCAGTTTACGGCTAGCAAGCTACGAGCAGTACTTC. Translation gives CACSLRLASYEQYF.

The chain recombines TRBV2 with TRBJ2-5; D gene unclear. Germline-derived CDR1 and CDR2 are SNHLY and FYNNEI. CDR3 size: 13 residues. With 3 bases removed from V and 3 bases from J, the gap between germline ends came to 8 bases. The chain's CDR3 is CASSEDREETQYF. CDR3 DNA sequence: TGTGCCAGCAGTGAGGATAGGGAAGAGACCCAGTACTTC.

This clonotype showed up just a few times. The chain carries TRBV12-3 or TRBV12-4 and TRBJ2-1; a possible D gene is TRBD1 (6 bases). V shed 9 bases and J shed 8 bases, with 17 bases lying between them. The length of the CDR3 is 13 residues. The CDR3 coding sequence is TGTGCCAGTACTCTGAGGGGGATCGATGAGCAGTTCTTC. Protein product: CASTLRGIDEQFF.

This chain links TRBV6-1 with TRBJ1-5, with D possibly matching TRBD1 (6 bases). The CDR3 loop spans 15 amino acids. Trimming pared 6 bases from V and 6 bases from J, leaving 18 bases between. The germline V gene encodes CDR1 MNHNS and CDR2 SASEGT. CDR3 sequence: CASRPQAGAGQPQHF. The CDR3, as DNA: TGTGCCAGCAGACCTCAGGCAGGGGCGGGTCAGCCCCAGCATTTT.

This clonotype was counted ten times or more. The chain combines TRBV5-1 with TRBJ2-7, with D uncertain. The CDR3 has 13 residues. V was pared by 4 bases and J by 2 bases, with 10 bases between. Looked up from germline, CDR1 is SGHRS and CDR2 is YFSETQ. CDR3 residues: CASSPIDTYEQYF. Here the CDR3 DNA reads TGCGCCAGCAGCCCAATCGACACCTACGAGCAGTACTTC. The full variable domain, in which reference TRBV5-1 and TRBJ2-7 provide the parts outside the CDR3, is KAGVTQTPRYLIKTRGQQVTLSCSPISGHRSVSWYQQTPGQGLQFLFEYFSETQRNKGNFPGRFSGRQFSNSRSEMNVSTLELGDSALYLCASSPIDTYEQYFGPGTRLTVT.

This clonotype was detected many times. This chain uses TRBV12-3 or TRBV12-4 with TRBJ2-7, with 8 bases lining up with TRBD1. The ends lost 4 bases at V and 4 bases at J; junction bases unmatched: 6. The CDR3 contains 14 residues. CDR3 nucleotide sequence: TGTGCCAGCAGTTGGACAGGGAAGAGTTACGAGCAGTACTTC. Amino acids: CASSWTGKSYEQYF.

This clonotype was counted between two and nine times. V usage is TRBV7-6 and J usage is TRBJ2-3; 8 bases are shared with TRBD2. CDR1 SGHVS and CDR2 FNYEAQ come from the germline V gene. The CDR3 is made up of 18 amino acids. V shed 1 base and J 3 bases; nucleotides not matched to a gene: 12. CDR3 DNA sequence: TGTGCCAGCAGCTTAGGTTCCGATTACGGGGGGGCAACAGATACGCAGTATTTT. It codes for CASSLGSDYGGATDTQYF.

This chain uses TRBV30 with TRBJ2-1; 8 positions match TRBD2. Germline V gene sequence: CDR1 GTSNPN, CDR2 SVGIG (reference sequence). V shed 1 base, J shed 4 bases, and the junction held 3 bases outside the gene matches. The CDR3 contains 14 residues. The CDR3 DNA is TGTGCCTGGAGTGGAGTAGCGGGGTACAATGAGCAGTTCTTC. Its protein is CAWSGVAGYNEQFF.

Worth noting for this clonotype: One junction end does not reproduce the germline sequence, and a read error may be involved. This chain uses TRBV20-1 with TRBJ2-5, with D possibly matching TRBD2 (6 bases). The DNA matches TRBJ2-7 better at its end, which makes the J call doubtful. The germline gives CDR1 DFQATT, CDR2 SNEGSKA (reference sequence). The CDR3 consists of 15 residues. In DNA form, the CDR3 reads TGCAGTACTAGAGAGGACTTAGCGGTGATTTACGAGCAGTACTTC. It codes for CSTREDLAVIYEQYF.